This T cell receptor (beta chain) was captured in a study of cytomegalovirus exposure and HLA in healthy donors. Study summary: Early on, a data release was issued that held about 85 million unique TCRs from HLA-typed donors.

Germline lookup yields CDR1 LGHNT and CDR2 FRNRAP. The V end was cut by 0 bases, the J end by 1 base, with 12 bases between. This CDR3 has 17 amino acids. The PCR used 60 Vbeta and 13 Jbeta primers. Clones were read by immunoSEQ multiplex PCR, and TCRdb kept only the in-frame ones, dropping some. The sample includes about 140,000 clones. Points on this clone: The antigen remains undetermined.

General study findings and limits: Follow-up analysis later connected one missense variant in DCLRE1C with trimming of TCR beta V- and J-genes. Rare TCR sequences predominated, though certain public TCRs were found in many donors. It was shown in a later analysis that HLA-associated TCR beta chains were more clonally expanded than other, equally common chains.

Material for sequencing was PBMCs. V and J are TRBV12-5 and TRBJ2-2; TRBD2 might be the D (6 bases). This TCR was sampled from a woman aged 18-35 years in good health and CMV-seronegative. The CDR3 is CASGLVRGLLNTGELFF. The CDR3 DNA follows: TGTGCTAGTGGTTTGGTAAGGGGACTCTTGAACACCGGGGAGCTGTTTTTT.